This is a list of T cell receptor beta chains from one sample in a study of shared clonotypes between healthy human individuals. Using immunoSEQ multiplex PCR, the repertoire was profiled, and TCRdb retains in-frame clones only, with some absent. In the table there are some 530,000 clones, roughly 80% of which are singletons. The specimen sequenced was PBMCs. These receptor sequences come from a woman in her thirties or forties in good health. Some clones in this sample may be carry-over from other donors' samples. CDR3s include the opening cysteine and the closing phenylalanine or tryptophan. Fields, in order: J gene, V gene, clone size, D gene, CDR3 DNA, CDR3 protein. The D gene is left open where the match is weak. Expanded clones are given a class, and other clones once, few, many or no size at all.

>TRBJ2-7|TRBV27|many|.
TGTGCCAGCTCTTTGGCGGGAAGGCCCCGCTACGAGCAGTACTTC
CASSLAGRPRYEQYF
>TRBJ2-3|TRBV10-2|.|TRBD1
TGCGCCAGCAGTGATAGTCGGGCAGGGGGCAAGTATTTT
CASSDSRAGGKYF
>TRBJ1-1|TRBV27|.|.
TGTGCCAGCAGTTTAGTCCCGCTGAACACTGAAGCTTTCTTT
CASSLVPLNTEAFF
>TRBJ2-2|TRBV5-4|.|.
TGTGCCAGCAGCTTAATGGGTAACACCGGAGAGCTGTTTTTT
CASSLMGNTGELFF
>TRBJ2-1|TRBV27|.|TRBD1
TGTGCCAGCAGTTTATCCGGGACAGGGTCTAACAATGAGCAGTTCTTC
CASSLSGTGSNNEQFF
>TRBJ1-4|TRBV2|.|.
TGTGCCAGCAGTTCCACTAGGACAGTTAATGAAAAACTGTTTTTT
CASSSTRTVNEKLFF
>TRBJ2-7|TRBV4-1|few|.
TGCGCCAGCAGCCAGTGGACAACTAACTACGAGCAGTACTTC
CASSQWTTNYEQYF
>TRBJ2-3|TRBV6-1|.|.
TGTGCCAGCAGTGAAGCTGCAGATACGCAGTATTTT
CASSEAADTQYF
>TRBJ2-7|TRBV11-2|.|TRBD2
TGTGCCAGCAGCCAGATTCTGCTACTAGCGGGCTACGAGCAGTACTTC
CASSQILLLAGYEQYF
>TRBJ1-5|TRBV7-2|.|.
TGTGCCAGCAGCTCCTCCAGTCTTAGCAATCAGCCCCAGCATTTT
CASSSSSLSNQPQHF
>TRBJ1-1|TRBV7-8|.|.
TGTGCCAGCAGCTTACAAAGGGTGAACACTGAAGCTTTCTTT
CASSLQRVNTEAFF
>TRBJ2-3|TRBV6-5|.|TRBD2
TGTGCCAGCAGTTTGAGCGGGAGCGCTCTTCAGTATTTT
CASSLSGSALQYF
>TRBJ1-1|TRBV2|once|TRBD1
TGTGCCAGCAGTGTGGACAGGGGGCGTATCTCTGAAGCTTTCTTT
CASSVDRGRISEAFF
>TRBJ2-2|TRBV6-6|.|TRBD2
TGTGCCAGCAGTTGGCTAGCGGGAGCAAACACCGGGGAGCTGTTTTTT
CASSWLAGANTGELFF
>TRBJ2-1|TRBV28|.|.
TGTGCCAGCAGTTCTCTAGCCGAATCCTACAATGAGCAGTTCTTC
CASSSLAESYNEQFF
>TRBJ2-1|TRBV15|.|.
TGTGCCACCAGCCCCACTGGACCCCTACGCGAGCAGTTCTTC
CATSPTGPLREQFF
>TRBJ1-5|TRBV6-5|.|TRBD1
TGTGCCAGCAGTGACGACAGGGCCGCTCAGCCCCAGCATTTT
CASSDDRAAQPQHF
>TRBJ1-2|TRBV5-1|.|.
TGCGCCAGCAGCTTGTCCCGGGGGGACTATGGCTACACCTTC
CASSLSRGDYGYTF
>TRBJ1-5|TRBV28|.|.
TGTGCCAGCAGAATAAGGGTAACGGGTCAGCCCCAGCATTTT
CASRIRVTGQPQHF
>TRBJ1-1|TRBV28|.|.
TGTGCCAGCAGTAGCACTGAAGCTTTCTTT
CASSSTEAFF
>TRBJ2-7|TRBV7-9|.|.
TGTGCCAGCAGACCCGACGTACACCTGGAGCAGTACTTC
CASRPDVHLEQYF
>TRBJ2-5|TRBV30|.|TRBD2
TGTGCCTGGACCCCCCGGCGGGGGGGTGCGACCCAGTACTTC
CAWTPRRGGATQYF
>TRBJ2-7|TRBV29-1|.|TRBD1
TGCAGCGTTGGGGGACAGGAGGGAAGGTACGAGCAGTACTTC
CSVGGQEGRYEQYF
>TRBJ2-1|TRBV28|.|.
TGTGCCAGCAGTTTCGGCGCGCGCGACTACAATGAGCAGTTCTTC
CASSFGARDYNEQFF
>TRBJ2-3|TRBV28|.|.
TGTGCCAGCAGAGTACAGGGTTCCACAGATACGCAGTATTTT
CASRVQGSTDTQYF
>TRBJ2-1|TRBV6-5|.|.
TGTGCCAGCAGTAAGATCACTAGCTCCTACAATGAGCAGTTCTTC
CASSKITSSYNEQFF
>TRBJ2-7|TRBV29-1|.|TRBD1
TGCAGCGTTGGGAAAGACAGGGATCCTAGCTCCTACGAGCAGTACTTC
CSVGKDRDPSSYEQYF
>TRBJ2-7|TRBV7-2|.|TRBD1
TGTGCCAGCAGTTACAGGGGTGCCTACGAGCAGTACTTC
CASSYRGAYEQYF
>TRBJ2-1|TRBV11-3|.|TRBD2
TGTGCCAGCAGCTTTCTAGCGGGTGACAATGAGCAGTTCTTC
CASSFLAGDNEQFF
>TRBJ2-7|TRBV7-2|few|TRBD2
TGTGCCAGCAGCTTAAGAGGGAGGGCAGGCGAGCAGTACTTC
CASSLRGRAGEQYF
>TRBJ2-3|TRBV6-4|few|.
TGTGCCAGCAGCGGGGCCAGCACAGATACGCAGTATTTT
CASSGASTDTQYF
>TRBJ2-5|TRBV5-3|.|TRBD2
TGTGCCAGAAGCTTGGCTCGCGGGAGGCCCCCCTTGGAAGAGACCCAGTACTTC
CARSLARGRPPLEETQYF
>TRBJ2-7|TRBV13|.|TRBD2
TGTGCCAGCAGCTTACGGCGGGAGGGCCGCTTTTACGAGCAGTACTTC
CASSLRREGRFYEQYF
>TRBJ1-4|TRBV2|.|TRBD1
TGTGCCAGCAGTCCCCGGGACAGCGTTAATGAAAAACTGTTTTTT
CASSPRDSVNEKLFF
>TRBJ2-7|TRBV6-1|few|TRBD2
TGTGCCAGCAGTGAATCGACTAGCGGGAGTTACGAGCAGTACTTC
CASSESTSGSYEQYF
>TRBJ2-6|TRBV10-3|.|.
TGTGCCATCAGTGATCATTGGGGCGGGACTGGTGCGACGGGATCTGGGGCCAACGTCCTGACTTTC
CAISDHWGGTGATGSGANVLTF
>TRBJ1-5|TRBV6-5|.|.
TGTGCCAGCAGTTACCTTGGGGGCAATCAGCCCCAGCATTTT
CASSYLGGNQPQHF
>TRBJ2-7|TRBV10-3|.|.
TGTGCCATCAGTGAGTACGGGGGTCGAACGTACTTC
CAISEYGGRTYF
>TRBJ1-2|TRBV2|.|.
TGTGCCAGCAGCCAAGCCTCGGGGCCCTATGGCTACACCTTC
CASSQASGPYGYTF
>TRBJ2-2|TRBV7-2|.|.
TGTGCCAGCAGCTTAGGTCTCTCGAACACCGGGGAGCTGTTTTTT
CASSLGLSNTGELFF
>TRBJ2-5|TRBV29-1|.|.
TGCAGCGTTGAGGGCCCTCAAGAGACCCAGTACTTC
CSVEGPQETQYF
>TRBJ1-2|TRBV5-1|.|.
TGCGCCAGCAGCGATCATACTTCAATCTATGGCTACACCTTC
CASSDHTSIYGYTF
>TRBJ1-2|TRBV14|few|.
TGTGCCAGCAGCCAAGACAGGGCGGGCGGCTACACCTTC
CASSQDRAGGYTF